What follows are 6 T cell receptor beta chains derived from one specimen sequenced in a study of response to subunit inactivated influenza vaccine. TCRdb recomputed calls from the RT-PCR reads with MiXCR, one row per CDR3 protein. The sample lists around 200,000 distinct CDR3 sequences, about 9% seen once, with 9.5% to 13% in the top ten. The sample in question was non-naive T cells sorted from PBMCs, obtained on the day of vaccination. The receptors originated from a man between 45 and 60 years old who received an inactivated influenza vaccine.

The rearrangement uses TRBV5-6 and TRBJ2-7; D may correspond to TRBD1 or TRBD2 (5 bases each). The germline V gene has CDR1 SGHDT and CDR2 YYEEEE. V lost 4 bases and J lost 3, with 11 bases in between. CDR3 size: 13 residues. Written as DNA, the CDR3 is TGTGCCAGCAGCGAGGGGATCCTCTACGAGCAGTACTTC. This sequence encodes CASSEGILYEQYF.

This clonotype showed up just a few times. The J gene is TRBJ2-7, the V gene TRBV25-1, with 10 bases identical to TRBD1. Trimming took 3 bases from V and 4 from J; bases not matched to a gene: 3. The germline V gene has CDR1 MGHDK and CDR2 SYGVNS. The CDR3 covers 14 residues. The chain's CDR3 is CASSDMDRGYEQYF. The CDR3 region has the DNA TGTGCCAGCAGTGATATGGACAGGGGGTACGAGCAGTACTTC.

J is TRBJ1-5 and V is TRBV4-3, with D unresolved. CDR1 LGHNA and CDR2 YSLEER come from the germline V gene. V gave up 0 bases and J gave up 3 bases, with 9 bases separating them. CDR3 length: 15 residues. The CDR3 DNA reads as TGCGCCAGCAGCCAAGACCCGCGGGACAATCAGCCCCAGCATTTT. The encoded protein is CASSQDPRDNQPQHF.

This clonotype came up many times. V gene TRBV12-3 or TRBV12-4 combines with J gene TRBJ1-5, with TRBD1 as a possible D gene (5 bases). V was shortened by 6 bases and J by 2 bases, with 14 bases between the two germline ends. The CDR3 length is 15 residues. The DNA of the CDR3 is TGTGCCAGCAGCTCCCAAGGGGTTGGCAATCAGCCCCAGCATTTT. Translated: CASSSQGVGNQPQHF.

V and J are TRBV7-9 and TRBJ2-2; D is perhaps TRBD1 (5 bases). Germline CDR1 reads SEHNR; CDR2 reads FQNEAQ (reference sequence). Trimming shortened V by 1 base and J by 4 bases, and 16 bases separated the two germline ends. This CDR3 comprises 17 residues. Here the CDR3 DNA reads TGTGCCAGCAGCTTAGTCCCGGCAGGGATGAGCACCGGGGAGCTGTTTTTT. Its translation is CASSLVPAGMSTGELFF.

The sample holds many counts of this clonotype. The rearrangement links TRBV5-1 to TRBJ1-1; possible D gene TRBD1, 5 bases. CDR3 length equals 13 residues. With 5 bases removed from V and 1 base from J, the gap between germline ends came to 9 bases. CDR1 and CDR2 (germline): SGHRS, YFSETQ. CDR3 bases: TGCGCCAGCAGGAACACAGGGAACACTGAAGCTTTCTTT. The encoded protein is CASRNTGNTEAFF.